The 32 T cell receptor beta chains in this list originate from one sample, sequenced in a study of shared clonotypes between healthy human individuals (dated by TCRdb to the early 2020s). The library was obtained by the immunoSEQ multiplex PCR assay. As stored in TCRdb, this immuneACCESS dataset retains in-frame rearrangements with V and J assigned. A fraction of the clones does not appear; measured against another copy, unresolved V genes explain less than half of the discrepancy, and the remainder lacks a known reason. Within this sample are about 1.1 million clones, with more than 75% of them counted one time only. Clones ranked in the top ten supply more than 0.55% of the sample. Source material: memory CD4+ T cells from PBMCs. This sample's cell subset or site label indicates: CD45RA-negative fraction. Source of these receptors: a man aged 18 to 30 in good health. Some clones in this sample may be carry-over from other donors' samples.

V gene TRBV6-1 combines with J gene TRBJ1-2; D is ambiguous. This CDR3 comprises 14 residues. Trimming shortened V by 4 bases and J by 5 bases, and 14 bases separated the two germline ends. Looked up from germline, CDR1 is MNHNS and CDR2 is SASEGT. The DNA for the CDR3 is TGTGCCAGCAGTGTTAACACGGATGGGTATGGCTACACCTTC. As protein: CASSVNTDGYGYTF.

The CDR3 region has the DNA TGCGCCAGCAGCTTGGTCACTGGACAGATCCAAGAGACCCAGTACTTC. Amino acid sequence: CASSLVTGQIQETQYF. The J gene is TRBJ2-5, the V gene TRBV5-1, with a weak D call TRBD1 (6 bases). V lost 0 bases to trimming and J lost 1 base, with 13 bases between them. The germline V gene encodes CDR1 SGHRS and CDR2 YFSETQ. CDR3 length equals 16 residues.

DNA for the CDR3: TGTGCCAGCAGCTTAGAGAGCGGGGGGGTCCTGGGCGAGCAGTACTTC. Protein: CASSLESGGVLGEQYF. The chain joins TRBV11-2 to TRBJ2-7; 10 nucleotides match TRBD2. V lost 0 bases to trimming and J lost 6 bases; unmatched junction nucleotides: 8. Per germline, CDR1 SGHAT and CDR2 FQNNGV. The CDR3 has 16 residues.

This chain uses TRBV5-5 with TRBJ2-5, with TRBD1 matching over 9 bases. V gave up 3 bases and J gave up 3 bases; unmatched junction bases: 3. CDR1 and CDR2 from the germline V gene are SGHKS and YYEKEE (reference sequence). This CDR3 has 14 amino acids. The CDR3 sequence: CASSSRQGEETQYF. DNA of the CDR3: TGTGCCAGCAGCTCGAGACAGGGGGAAGAGACCCAGTACTTC.

This clone was observed once. The chain couples TRBV7-9 to TRBJ2-5; 14 positions match TRBD2. CDR3 size: 16 residues. Trimming at V came to 4 bases and at J to 4 bases, leaving 5 bases not matched to a gene. Germline lookup yields CDR1 SEHNR and CDR2 FQNEAQ (reference sequence). DNA of the CDR3: TGTGCCAGCAGCTCTCAAGGACTAGCGGGAGGAGAGACCCAGTACTTC. This sequence encodes CASSSQGLAGGETQYF.

The chain carries TRBV28 and TRBJ1-1, with D uncertain. The germline V gene encodes CDR1 MDHEN and CDR2 SYDVKM. V lost 2 bases and J lost 2, with 9 bases in between. This CDR3 has 14 amino acids. The CDR3 nucleotides read TGTGCCAGCAGTTTAATCTTCAGAAACACTGAAGCTTTCTTT. This codes for CASSLIFRNTEAFF.

This clone was observed a single time. The CDR3 coding sequence is TGTGCCAGCAGCTTAGCAGGTGGACAGCGCAATCAGCCCCAGCATTTT. Its protein product is CASSLAGGQRNQPQHF. V usage is TRBV7-8 and J usage is TRBJ1-5, with a weak D call TRBD1 (6 bases). V lost 0 bases and J lost 2, with 11 bases in between. CDR3 size: 16 residues. Germline V gene data show CDR1 as SGHVS and CDR2 as FQNEAQ.

This chain links TRBV28 with TRBJ2-5; TRBD1 matches at 7 bases. With 4 bases clipped from V and 1 base from J, the junction kept 6 bases outside the gene matches. Germline V gene sequence: CDR1 MDHEN, CDR2 SYDVKM. This CDR3 spans 15 amino acids. The CDR3 sequence is CASSSRGNLQETQYF. The CDR3 region has the DNA TGTGCCAGCAGTTCCAGGGGGAACCTCCAAGAGACCCAGTACTTC.

The count of this clone is one. V and J are TRBV27 and TRBJ1-1; no reliable D call. Trimming pared 1 base from V and 3 bases from J, leaving 6 bases between. Germline CDR1 and CDR2: MNHEY and SMNVEV (reference sequence). The CDR3 has 13 amino acids. The CDR3 DNA sequence: TGTGCCAGCAGTTTATTCCAGGACACTGAAGCTTTCTTT. This translates into CASSLFQDTEAFF.

V gene TRBV5-1 combines with J gene TRBJ1-2; tentatively, D is TRBD1 (5 bases). This CDR3 contains 19 residues. Germline V gene data show CDR1 as SGHRS and CDR2 as YFSETQ. V shed 3 bases and J shed 0 bases, with 24 bases lying between them. The CDR3, as DNA: TGCGCCAGCAGCTCCGGTTGGGGCTCGGGGGAACGATCTAACTATGGCTACACCTTC. This translates into CASSSGWGSGERSNYGYTF.

CDR3 loop: CASSSTGTVGETQYF. CDR3 coding DNA: TGTGCCAGCAGCTCGACAGGGACCGTAGGAGAGACCCAGTACTTC. The V and J genes are TRBV7-9 and TRBJ2-5; 7 nucleotides match TRBD1. The CDR3 runs 15 residues. From germline, CDR1 is SEHNR and CDR2 FQNEAQ (reference sequence). V was clipped by 4 bases and J by 4 bases; unmatched bases: 9.

This clone was observed a few times. The chain couples TRBV30 to TRBJ2-5, with D possibly being TRBD2 (6 bases). The CDR3 covers 18 residues. Trimming stripped 4 bases from V and 2 bases from J, with 26 bases between. CDR1 is GTSNPN, CDR2 SVGIG, per germline (reference sequence). CDR3 DNA: TGTGCCTGGAATAAGATTAGCGGCTTACTTTACGGGCAAGAGACCCAGTACTTC. It encodes CAWNKISGLLYGQETQYF.

This chain connects TRBV15 to TRBJ2-6, with TRBD2 identical over 11 bases. From germline, CDR1 is LNHNV and CDR2 YYDKDF (reference sequence). This CDR3 spans 19 amino acids. The trim removed 5 bases at V and 0 bases at J, leaving 9 bases unmatched. The CDR3 reads CATSGGGLAGLSGANVLTF. CDR3 nucleotides: TGTGCCACCAGCGGTGGTGGACTAGCGGGTCTCTCTGGGGCCAACGTCCTGACTTTC. Drawing the rest from reference TRBV15 and TRBJ2-6, the complete variable domain is DAMVIQNPRYQVTQFGKPVTLSCSQTLNHNVMYWYQQKSSQAPKLLFHYYDKDFNNEADTPDNFQSRRPNTSFCFLDIRSPGLGDTAMYLCATSGGGLAGLSGANVLTFGAGSRLTVL.

The table lists this clone with a count of one. CDR3 protein: CASSKVGTGAYEQYF. Written as DNA, the CDR3 is TGTGCCAGCTCAAAGGTAGGGACAGGGGCCTACGAGCAGTACTTC. V gene TRBV18 combines with J gene TRBJ2-7; 10 nucleotides match TRBD1. This CDR3 has 15 residues. The trim removed 5 bases at V and 2 bases at J, leaving 6 bases unmatched. Germline lookup yields CDR1 KGHSH and CDR2 LQKENI.

This chain joins TRBV19 and TRBJ2-3; TRBD2 matches 8 bases. Germline CDR1 is LNHDA and CDR2 is SQIVND (reference sequence). The J segment lost 11 bases and the V segment lost 2 bases, leaving 9 bases of the junction unmatched. This CDR3 has 14 residues. The CDR3 sequence is CASSISSGRLMQYF. The CDR3 DNA follows: TGTGCCAGTAGTATATCTAGCGGGCGATTAATGCAGTATTTT.

The V gene is TRBV2, the J gene TRBJ1-3; TRBD1 matches at 11 bases. The CDR3 sequence is 15 residues long. Unmatched junction bases numbered 8, after V lost 5 bases and J lost 8 bases. Per the germline V gene, CDR1 is SNHLY and CDR2 is FYNNEI. CDR3 residues: CASSKGQGASYTIYF. The CDR3 region has the DNA TGTGCCAGCAGTAAAGGACAGGGGGCGAGTTACACCATATATTTT. Using reference TRBV2 and TRBJ1-3 for the parts outside the CDR3, the full variable domain is EPEVTQTPSHQVTQMGQEVILRCVPISNHLYFYWYRQILGQKVEFLVSFYNNEISEKSEIFDDQFSVERPDGSNFTLKIRSTKLEDSAMYFCASSKGQGASYTIYFGEGSWLTVV.

The chain uses TRBV4-3 and TRBJ2-7; 10 nucleotides line up with TRBD2. CDR1 and CDR2 (germline): LGHNA, YSLEER. Trimming took 0 bases from V and 3 from J; bases not matched to a gene: 2. The CDR3 covers 15 residues. CDR3 sequence: CASSQDWTSGYEQYF. Written as DNA, the CDR3 is TGCGCCAGCAGCCAAGATTGGACTAGCGGCTACGAGCAGTACTTC.

The table lists this clone with a few counts. At the DNA level, this CDR3 is encoded by other sequences in the same sample as well. The chain joins TRBV15 to TRBJ2-1; 7 bases match TRBD2. The CDR3 extends over 15 amino acids. The germline V gene encodes CDR1 LNHNV and CDR2 YYDKDF (reference sequence). Trimming took 1 base from V and 6 from J; bases not matched to a gene: 6. CDR3 amino acids: CATSRAGGLRNEQFF. CDR3 nucleotide sequence: TGTGCCACCAGCAGAGCGGGAGGTCTCCGCAATGAGCAGTTCTTC.

Written as DNA, the CDR3 is TGCGCCAGCAGCTCCTCCGGACTAGCTGTCCATGAGCAGTTCTTC. This sequence encodes CASSSSGLAVHEQFF. This sequence joins TRBV4-1 and TRBJ2-1, with 8 bases fitting TRBD2. J lost 8 bases, V lost 5 bases, and 11 bases had no gene match. CDR1 and CDR2 (germline): MGHRA, YSYEKL. This CDR3 spans 15 amino acids.

CDR3 amino acids: CASSQARGLRTDTQYF. CDR3 sequence (DNA): TGCGCCAGCAGCCAAGCAAGGGGGTTAAGGACAGATACGCAGTATTTT. The gene calls are TRBV4-3 and TRBJ2-3; tentatively, D is TRBD1 (6 bases). Trimming took off 1 base at V and 3 bases at J, with 14 bases between the two ends. Germline V gene data show CDR1 as LGHNA and CDR2 as YSLEER. The CDR3 sequence is 16 residues long.

This chain connects TRBV5-1 to TRBJ2-6; D is undetermined. The V end lost 4 bases, the J end lost 4 bases, and 15 bases lay between the germline ends. There are 16 residues in the CDR3. Germline CDR1 is SGHRS and CDR2 is YFSETQ. In nucleotides, the CDR3 is TGCGCCAGCAGCCCTGGACGGCAATCCGGGGCCAACGTCCTGACTTTC. Translating gives CASSPGRQSGANVLTF.

Remarks on this clone: This sample includes further DNA sequences coding for the same CDR3. The chain employs TRBV29-1 and TRBJ1-1; D not certain. In germline, CDR1 is SQVTM, CDR2 ANQGSEA. Trimming cost V 7 bases and J 1 base, with 10 bases left between them. This CDR3 spans 12 amino acids. CDR3 DNA sequence: TGCAGCGCTAGGCGGGGGAACACTGAAGCTTTCTTT. Translated: CSARRGNTEAFF.

V gene TRBV7-3 combines with J gene TRBJ2-7; no reliable D call. Germline CDR1 and CDR2: SGHTA and FQGTGA. This CDR3 has 16 amino acids. Trimming stripped 1 base from V and 5 bases from J, with 18 bases between. The CDR3 loop reads CASSLSSAKGLHEQYF. CDR3 bases: TGTGCCAGCAGCTTAAGCTCGGCCAAAGGTCTCCACGAGCAGTACTTC. Complete variable domain (other parts from reference TRBV7-3 and TRBJ2-7): GAGVSQTPSNKVTEKGKYVELRCDPISGHTALYWYRQSLGQGPEFLIYFQGTGAADDSGLPNDRFFAVRPEGSVSTLKIQRTERGDSAVYLCASSLSSAKGLHEQYFGPGTRLTVT.

Ten or more counts support this clone. This rearrangement joins TRBV10-3 to TRBJ1-5; D not resolved. Trimming shortened V by 3 bases and J by 3 bases, and 6 bases separated the two germline ends. The CDR3 consists of 13 residues. CDR1 is ENHRY, CDR2 SYGVKD, per germline. CDR3 DNA sequence: TGTGCCATCAGTGACGGACTCAATCAGCCCCAGCATTTT. Its protein is CAISDGLNQPQHF.

V usage is TRBV15 and J usage is TRBJ1-5; a possible D gene is TRBD1 (5 bases). V lost 7 bases to trimming and J lost 4 bases, with 17 bases between them. CDR3 size: 15 residues. Germline V gene data show CDR1 as LNHNV and CDR2 as YYDKDF (reference sequence). For the CDR3, the DNA is TGTGCCACCACCCCCGGGTGGGGGATTAATCAGCCCCAGCATTTT. Protein product: CATTPGWGINQPQHF.

The chain joins TRBV25-1 to TRBJ1-2; weak D call: TRBD1 (6 bases). V dropped 1 base and J dropped 4 bases, with 16 bases sitting between them. Germline V gives CDR1 MGHDK, CDR2 SYGVNS. CDR3 length: 16 residues. DNA of the CDR3: TGTGCCAGCAGTGAATCTTCGGGAGCCAGGGGCTATGGCTACACCTTC. Translated, it gives CASSESSGARGYGYTF.

This clone was recorded a few times. The chain employs TRBV7-2 and TRBJ1-2; D gene unclear. The germline CDR1 and CDR2 sequences are SGHTA and FQGNSA. This CDR3 has 13 amino acids. The V end was cut by 0 bases, the J end by 2 bases, with 4 bases between. The CDR3 region is CASSLAENYGYTF. The CDR3, as DNA: TGTGCCAGCAGCTTAGCAGAAAACTATGGCTACACCTTC.

The rearrangement links TRBV5-1 to TRBJ2-3, with 10 bases aligning to TRBD2. J was trimmed by 0 bases and V by 2 bases; bases with no gene match: 6. From germline, CDR1 is SGHRS and CDR2 YFSETQ. The CDR3 covers 17 residues. The CDR3 protein is CASSFDGLAASTDTQYF. CDR3 DNA: TGCGCCAGCAGCTTCGACGGACTAGCGGCTAGCACAGATACGCAGTATTTT.

V usage is TRBV28 and J usage is TRBJ1-1; maybe TRBD1 (5 bases). This CDR3 is 15 amino acids long. Germline loops: CDR1 MDHEN, CDR2 SYDVKM. The V and J ends lost 4 bases and 5 bases respectively, with 17 bases between them. CDR3 loop: CASSSSRGRWTEAFF. The CDR3 coding sequence is TGTGCCAGCAGTTCATCTAGGGGCAGGTGGACTGAAGCTTTCTTT.

This clone was seen a single time. The gene calls are TRBV30 and TRBJ2-7, with TRBD1 identical over 7 bases. The CDR3 is 14 residues long. CDR1 is GTSNPN and CDR2 is SVGIG in the germline V gene (reference sequence). The V and J ends lost 3 bases and 4 bases, in that order; junction bases with no gene match: 9. As DNA, the CDR3 is TGTGCCTGGAGGTCTCCGGGACAGCTTTACGAGCAGTACTTC. Translating it yields CAWRSPGQLYEQYF.

This clone was seen a handful of times. This sequence joins TRBV23-1 and TRBJ1-4; tentative D call: TRBD1 (5 bases). TRBV23-1 is filed as an ORF, its function uncertain. V gave up 5 bases and J gave up 0 bases, with 13 bases separating them. The CDR3 totals 16 residues. The CDR3 DNA is TGCGCCAGCAGTATGGGACCAATCACAACTAATGAAAAACTGTTTTTT. Translation: CASSMGPITTNEKLFF.

This sequence joins TRBV6-1 and TRBJ1-1; D ambiguous. The CDR3 totals 13 residues. Trimming took 7 bases from V and 1 from J, leaving 10 bases between them. Germline CDR1 reads MNHNS; CDR2 reads SASEGT. In DNA, the CDR3 is TGTGCCAGCAATAGACACCAGAACACTGAAGCTTTCTTT. Translated, it gives CASNRHQNTEAFF.